This T cell receptor (beta chain) was observed in a study of cytomegalovirus exposure and HLA in healthy donors. Study conclusions and caveats: Donors belonging to an Asian-associated ancestry cluster reportedly showed fewer N-insertions in productive TCRs than the roughly 700-donor mean, according to what a later analysis found. It is likely that the observed cluster of highly shared sequence variants was a sequencing artifact. The authors listed approximately 160 TCR beta chains as cytomegalovirus-associated.

60 Vbeta and 13 Jbeta primers were used in PCR. Profiling relied on immunoSEQ multiplex PCR, and the TCRdb table lists in-frame clones only, not all of them. The table records around 160,000 clones, approximately 78% of them present only once. The V gene's germline CDR1 is LNHDA and CDR2 SQIVND (reference sequence). The CDR3 sequence is 14 residues long. The germline V and J ends were trimmed by 1 base and 3 bases, with 10 bases remaining between them. Notes on this clone: Antigen unknown.

The chain recombines TRBV19 with TRBJ2-7; perhaps TRBD1 as D (5 bases). The receptor was derived from a male donor in good health and CMV-seropositive. What was sequenced was PBMCs. CDR3 sequence reads: CASSIAREGYEQYF. CDR3 DNA: TGTGCCAGTAGTATAGCCAGGGAAGGCTACGAGCAGTACTTC.